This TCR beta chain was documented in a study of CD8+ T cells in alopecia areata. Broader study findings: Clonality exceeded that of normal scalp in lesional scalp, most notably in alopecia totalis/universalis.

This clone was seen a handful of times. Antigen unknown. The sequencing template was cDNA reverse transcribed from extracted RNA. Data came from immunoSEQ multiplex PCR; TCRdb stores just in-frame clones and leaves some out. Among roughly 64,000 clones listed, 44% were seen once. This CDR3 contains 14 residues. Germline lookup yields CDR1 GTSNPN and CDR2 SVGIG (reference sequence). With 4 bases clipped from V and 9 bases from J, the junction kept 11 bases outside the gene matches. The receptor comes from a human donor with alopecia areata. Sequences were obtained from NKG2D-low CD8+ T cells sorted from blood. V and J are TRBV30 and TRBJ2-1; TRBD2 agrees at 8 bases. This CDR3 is CAWMSLAGTSEQFF. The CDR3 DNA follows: TGTGCCTGGATGAGTCTAGCGGGTACAAGTGAGCAGTTCTTC.